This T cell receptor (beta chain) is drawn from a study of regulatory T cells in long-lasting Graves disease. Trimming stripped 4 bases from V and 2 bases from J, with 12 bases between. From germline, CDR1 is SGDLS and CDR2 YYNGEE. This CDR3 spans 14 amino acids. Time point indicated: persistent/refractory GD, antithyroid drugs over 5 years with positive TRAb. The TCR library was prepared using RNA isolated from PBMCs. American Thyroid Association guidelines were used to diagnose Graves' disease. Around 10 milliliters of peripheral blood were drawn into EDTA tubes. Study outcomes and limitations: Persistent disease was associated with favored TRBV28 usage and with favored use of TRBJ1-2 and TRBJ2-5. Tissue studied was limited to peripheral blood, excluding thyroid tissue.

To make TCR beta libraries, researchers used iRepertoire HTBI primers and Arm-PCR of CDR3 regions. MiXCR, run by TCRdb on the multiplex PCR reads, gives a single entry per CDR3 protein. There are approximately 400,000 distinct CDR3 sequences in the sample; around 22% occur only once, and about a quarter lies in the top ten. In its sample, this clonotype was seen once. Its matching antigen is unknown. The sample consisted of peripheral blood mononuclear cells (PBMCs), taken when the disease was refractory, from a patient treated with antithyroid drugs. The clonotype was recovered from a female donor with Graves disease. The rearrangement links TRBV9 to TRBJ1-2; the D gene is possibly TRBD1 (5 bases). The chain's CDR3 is CASSPDGGNYGYTF. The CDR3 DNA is TGTGCCAGCAGCCCAGATGGGGGGAACTATGGCTACACCTTC.